One and the same sample provided the 31 T cell receptor beta chains below, sequenced in a study of cytomegalovirus exposure and HLA in healthy donors. Clones were read by immunoSEQ multiplex PCR, and TCRdb kept only the in-frame ones, dropping some. The sample contains fewer than 120,000 clones, around 87% of which appear only once. Sequenced input: PBMCs. The receptors derive from a woman aged 25 to 45 in good health and CMV-seropositive.

By sample fraction, this clone is medium-sized. The V and J genes are TRBV4-2 and TRBJ1-6; 7 bases match TRBD1. Germline CDR1 is LGHNA and CDR2 is YNFKEQ. V was pared by 2 bases and J by 6 bases, with 7 bases of the junction left unmatched. The CDR3 covers 16 residues. The CDR3 loop is CASSQTPGQINSPLHF. The CDR3 DNA sequence: TGTGCCAGCAGCCAAACGCCGGGACAGATTAATTCACCCCTCCACTTT.

V usage is TRBV27 and J usage is TRBJ2-3; 12 positions match TRBD1. The CDR3 loop spans 15 amino acids. V was pared by 5 bases and J by 6 bases, with 6 bases of the junction left unmatched. CDR1 and CDR2 from the germline V gene are MNHEY and SMNVEV (reference sequence). CDR3 sequence (DNA): TGTGCCAGCAGTCGAGGGACAGGGGGCTGGGATACGCAGTATTTT. Its protein product is CASSRGTGGWDTQYF.

V usage is TRBV10-3 and J usage is TRBJ2-6, with 8 bases aligning to TRBD1. The germline CDR1 and CDR2 sequences are ENHRY and SYGVKD. The CDR3 has 17 residues. The trim removed 6 bases at V and 4 bases at J, leaving 11 bases unmatched. The chain's CDR3 is CAISGTGGPLGANVLTF. Written as DNA, the CDR3 is TGTGCCATCAGCGGGACAGGTGGACCTCTGGGGGCCAACGTCCTGACTTTC.

About this clone itself: The same CDR3 is also encoded by other DNA sequences in this sample. This rearrangement joins TRBV2 to TRBJ2-5; 8 nucleotides align to TRBD1. CDR3 length: 13 residues. Germline-derived CDR1 and CDR2 are SNHLY and FYNNEI. Trimming cost V 6 bases and J 5 bases; bases outside gene matches: 5. CDR3 amino acids: CASRGTGGETQYF. The CDR3 DNA sequence: TGTGCCAGCAGAGGGACAGGAGGCGAGACCCAGTACTTC.

This sequence joins TRBV7-2 and TRBJ2-7; D is unresolved. Trimming shortened V by 1 base and J by 9 bases, and 10 bases separated the two germline ends. The CDR3 has 12 amino acids. Germline CDR1 SGHTA, CDR2 FQGNSA. CDR3 amino acids: CASSLGPSAQYF. CDR3 DNA: TGTGCCAGCAGCTTAGGGCCTAGTGCGCAGTACTTC.

This clone has only one observation. The chain recombines TRBV7-9 with TRBJ1-6; unclear D gene. The ends were cut back, 5 bases at V and 9 bases at J, with 20 bases in the middle. Germline V CDR1 and CDR2: SEHNR, FQNEAQ (reference sequence). The CDR3 runs to 16 residues. CDR3 nucleotides: TGTGCCAGCAGCGATCGAGGCCCGAGCGTCGGTTCACCCCTCCACTTT. It codes for CASSDRGPSVGSPLHF.

The chain recombines TRBV4-1 with TRBJ2-1; 11 nucleotides agree with TRBD2. Germline V gene data show CDR1 as MGHRA and CDR2 as YSYEKL. Trimming at V came to 4 bases and at J to 7 bases, leaving 15 bases not matched to a gene. The length of the CDR3 is 18 residues. The CDR3 sequence: CASSPRLAGNDFENEQFF. CDR3 coding DNA: TGCGCCAGCAGCCCCCGACTAGCGGGGAATGATTTTGAAAATGAGCAGTTCTTC.

This clone appeared a few times. The J gene is TRBJ1-1, the V gene TRBV19; D is unclear. Trimming took off 1 base at V and 2 bases at J, with 11 bases between the two ends. CDR1 is LNHDA and CDR2 is SQIVND in the germline V gene (reference sequence). This CDR3 comprises 15 residues. CDR3 region: CASSIGAATNTEAFF. In DNA form, the CDR3 reads TGTGCCAGTAGTATAGGGGCAGCAACTAACACTGAAGCTTTCTTT.

This sequence joins TRBV7-9 and TRBJ2-1; D is undetermined. Trimming took 5 bases from V and 3 from J, leaving 20 bases between them. This CDR3 contains 17 residues. CDR1 is SEHNR, CDR2 FQNEAQ, per germline (reference sequence). In nucleotides, the CDR3 is TGTGCCAGCAGCCCCCCCTTCAGGCGTACCCTCTACAATGAGCAGTTCTTC. Its translation is CASSPPFRRTLYNEQFF.

The rearrangement uses TRBV30 and TRBJ2-5; the match to TRBD2 covers 8 bases. The germline gives CDR1 GTSNPN, CDR2 SVGIG (reference sequence). There are 14 residues in the CDR3. V was clipped by 0 bases and J by 5 bases; unmatched bases: 5. The CDR3 region has the DNA TGTGCCTGGAGTGTACGCGCGGGGGGCGAGACCCAGTACTTC. Translated: CAWSVRAGGETQYF.

This chain joins TRBV28 and TRBJ2-2, with 10 bases matching TRBD2. Germline V gene data show CDR1 as MDHEN and CDR2 as SYDVKM. The CDR3 has 16 residues. V lost 4 bases, J lost 1 base, and 3 bases stayed unmatched. CDR3 sequence (DNA): TGTGCCAGCAGTTACCGGACTAGCGGGAACACCGGGGAGCTGTTTTTT. Amino acid sequence: CASSYRTSGNTGELFF.

This sequence joins TRBV20-1 and TRBJ2-1; D unresolved. The V gene's germline CDR1 is DFQATT and CDR2 SNEGSKA (reference sequence). V was shortened by 2 bases and J by 8 bases, with 7 bases between the two germline ends. This CDR3 is built from 11 residues. CDR3 sequence (DNA): TGCAGTGCTAGACTAGTATATGAGCAGTTCTTC. Encoded protein: CSARLVYEQFF.

This chain joins TRBV5-5 and TRBJ1-4; D is unresolved. Trimming took 0 bases from V and 0 from J, leaving 3 bases between them. Germline V gene data show CDR1 as SGHKS and CDR2 as YYEKEE (reference sequence). The CDR3 is 14 residues long. CDR3 coding DNA: TGTGCCAGCAGCTTGGCCGCAACTAATGAAAAACTGTTTTTT. Its protein product is CASSLAATNEKLFF. Filled out from reference TRBV5-5 and TRBJ1-4, the complete variable domain reads DAGVTQSPTHLIKTRGQQVTLRCSPISGHKSVSWYQQVLGQGPQFIFQYYEKEERGRGNFPDRFSARQFPNYSSELNVNALLLGDSALYLCASSLAATNEKLFFGSGTQLSVL.

The rearrangement links TRBV7-9 to TRBJ1-1, with D possibly being TRBD1 (5 bases). V was shortened by 4 bases and J by 11 bases, with 20 bases between the two germline ends. This CDR3 is built from 14 residues. Per the germline V gene, CDR1 is SEHNR and CDR2 is FQNEAQ (reference sequence). CDR3 region: CASSWWRDSLGAFF. Written as DNA, the CDR3 is TGTGCCAGCAGCTGGTGGAGAGACAGTCTTGGGGCTTTCTTT.

CDR3 protein: CASSRGSRGEQYF. The CDR3 nucleotides read TGTGCCAGCTCACGCGGGTCCCGGGGCGAGCAGTACTTC. The V call is TRBV18, the J call TRBJ2-7; tentative D call: TRBD2 (5 bases). Germline CDR1 reads KGHSH; CDR2 reads LQKENI. This CDR3 is 13 amino acids long. V shed 4 bases and J shed 6 bases, with 13 bases lying between them.

The J gene is TRBJ2-6, the V gene TRBV9, with D possibly TRBD1 on 6 matching bases. V was pared by 4 bases and J by 3 bases, with 23 bases between. The germline gives CDR1 SGDLS, CDR2 YYNGEE. CDR3 length: 19 amino acids. CDR3 coding DNA: TGTGCCAGCAGCCAACTGACAGGCCCTAACTCTGGTGGGGCCAACGTCCTGACTTTC. Amino acid sequence: CASSQLTGPNSGGANVLTF.

The rearrangement links TRBV7-9 to TRBJ2-5, with 8 bases that match TRBD1. From germline, CDR1 is SEHNR and CDR2 FQNEAQ (reference sequence). J was trimmed by 5 bases and V by 6 bases; bases with no gene match: 11. The CDR3 contains 15 residues. In DNA form, the CDR3 reads TGTGCCAGCAGTTTTGACAGGGGCGTTCGGGAGACCCAGTACTTC. It is translated as CASSFDRGVRETQYF.

The genes are TRBV27 and TRBJ1-2; possibly TRBD1 for D (6 bases). CDR1 MNHEY and CDR2 SMNVEV come from the germline V gene (reference sequence). There are 14 residues in the CDR3. Trimming left V 3 bases short and J 6 bases short, with 14 bases between. The CDR3 sequence: CASSFGGGGDGYTF. The CDR3 coding sequence is TGTGCCAGCAGTTTCGGGGGGGGCGGAGATGGCTACACCTTC.

CDR3 in amino acids: CASRSTGGNTEAFF. CDR3 DNA sequence: TGCGCCAGCAGATCGACAGGGGGGAACACTGAAGCTTTCTTT. The J gene is TRBJ1-1, the V gene TRBV5-1; 9 bases fit TRBD1. The germline V gene encodes CDR1 SGHRS and CDR2 YFSETQ. V was pared by 5 bases and J by 1 base, with 3 bases of the junction left unmatched. The CDR3 is made up of 14 amino acids.

V is TRBV6-1 and J is TRBJ1-3; D is undetermined. The CDR3 consists of 13 residues. The V end lost 8 bases, the J end lost 1 base, and 9 bases lay between the germline ends. The germline V gene encodes CDR1 MNHNS and CDR2 SASEGT. CDR3 DNA: TGTGCCAGCGGGGAGGTTTCTGGAAACACCATATATTTT. Encoded protein: CASGEVSGNTIYF.

This clone was found a few times. The chain links TRBV7-9 to TRBJ2-5; 13 nucleotides align to TRBD2. The CDR3 loop spans 16 amino acids. Germline CDR1 and CDR2: SEHNR and FQNEAQ (reference sequence). V trimming: 5 bases; J trimming: 5 bases; junction bases outside the gene matches: 8. The CDR3 region is CASSPRTSGGSETQYF. The CDR3, as DNA: TGTGCCAGCAGCCCACGGACTAGCGGGGGTTCGGAGACCCAGTACTTC.

The V call is TRBV7-9, the J call TRBJ1-2; 8 positions agree with TRBD1. Germline CDR1 is SEHNR and CDR2 is FQNEAQ (reference sequence). The CDR3 covers 15 residues. With 5 bases clipped from V and 8 bases from J, the junction kept 13 bases outside the gene matches. DNA of the CDR3: TGTGCCAGCAGCATCCGGGACAGGAGTCTTTGGGGCTACACCTTC. Amino acids: CASSIRDRSLWGYTF.

In its sample, this clone was seen once. This chain links TRBV27 with TRBJ2-1; 10 bases match TRBD1. Trimming took 4 bases from V and 2 from J; bases not matched to a gene: 8. Germline V lookup: CDR1 MNHEY, CDR2 SMNVEV (reference sequence). The CDR3 runs to 17 residues. This CDR3 is CASSSLGGQGTYNEQFF. The CDR3 bases are TGTGCCAGCAGTTCCCTAGGGGGACAGGGGACCTACAATGAGCAGTTCTTC.

The V and J genes are TRBV13 and TRBJ2-3; 14 bases are a match to TRBD2. The CDR3 contains 19 residues. The germline CDR1 and CDR2 sequences are PRHDT and FYEKMQ (reference sequence). The ends lost 4 bases at V and 0 bases at J; junction bases unmatched: 9. The CDR3: CASSSGLGTSGRSTDTQYF. The CDR3 DNA sequence: TGTGCCAGCAGCTCCGGCCTCGGGACTAGCGGGAGAAGCACAGATACGCAGTATTTT.

This chain links TRBV6-6 with TRBJ2-7, with 9 bases fitting TRBD2. V lost 2 bases, J lost 6 bases, and 5 bases stayed unmatched. The CDR3 is 14 residues long. CDR1 and CDR2 (germline): MNHNY, SVGAGI (reference sequence). In DNA, the CDR3 is TGTGCCAGCAGTTACGGTCTAGCGGGGAGCGAGCAGTACTTC. As protein: CASSYGLAGSEQYF.

This clone was observed a single time. The J gene is TRBJ1-4, the V gene TRBV27; TRBD1 matches at 9 bases. The CDR3 runs 15 residues. V gave up 3 bases and J gave up 6 bases; unmatched junction bases: 5. CDR1 MNHEY and CDR2 SMNVEV come from the germline V gene (reference sequence). CDR3 region: CASSFLGQGHEKLFF. The CDR3 DNA is TGTGCCAGCAGTTTTCTGGGACAGGGACATGAAAAACTGTTTTTT.

The chain links TRBV7-9 to TRBJ2-7; D might be TRBD2 (6 bases). CDR1 and CDR2 (germline): SEHNR, FQNEAQ (reference sequence). The CDR3 has 14 residues. V was cut by 2 bases and J by 3 bases, with 11 bases left in between. CDR3 amino acids: CASSLSGTFYEQYF. The CDR3 DNA reads as TGTGCCAGCAGCTTATCCGGGACTTTCTACGAGCAGTACTTC. The full variable domain, rest sourced from reference TRBV7-9 and TRBJ2-7, is DTGVSQNPRHKITKRGQNVTFRCDPISEHNRLYWYRQTLGQGPEFLTYFQNEAQLEKSRLLSDRFSAERPKGSFSTLEIQRTEQGDSAMYLCASSLSGTFYEQYFGPGTRLTVT.

The chain joins TRBV6-5 to TRBJ1-2; D is undetermined. CDR1 and CDR2 (germline): MNHEY, SVGAGI. V was pared by 5 bases and J by 7 bases, with 14 bases between. The CDR3 is made up of 13 amino acids. The CDR3 region is CASSPIQKAGYTF. The CDR3 DNA reads as TGTGCCAGCAGTCCCATCCAAAAAGCTGGCTACACCTTC.

The rearrangement links TRBV27 to TRBJ2-4; no clear D gene. V gave up 4 bases and J gave up 0 bases, with 13 bases separating them. This CDR3 has 16 residues. Germline V gene data show CDR1 as MNHEY and CDR2 as SMNVEV (reference sequence). Here the CDR3 DNA reads TGTGCCAGCAGTTCGCTCCAGGCTCTAGCCAAAAACATTCAGTACTTC. Translating gives CASSSLQALAKNIQYF.

The V call is TRBV29-1, the J call TRBJ1-2; maybe TRBD1 (5 bases). The CDR3 spans 18 residues. From germline, CDR1 is SQVTM and CDR2 ANQGSEA. The germline V and J ends were trimmed by 3 bases and 6 bases, with 29 bases remaining between them. The CDR3 is CSVDGLLNRREFLDGYTF. CDR3 bases: TGCAGCGTTGACGGCCTTCTGAACAGGAGGGAGTTTCTGGATGGCTACACCTTC.

The V call is TRBV5-1, the J call TRBJ2-7; 7 bases map to TRBD2. Germline values: CDR1 SGHRS, CDR2 YFSETQ. The CDR3 sequence is 18 residues long. Trimming at V came to 3 bases and at J to 1 base, leaving 16 bases not matched to a gene. The CDR3: CASSSWPRLAERSYEQYF. CDR3 bases: TGCGCCAGCAGCTCATGGCCGCGTCTAGCGGAGAGGTCCTACGAGCAGTACTTC.